This T cell receptor (beta chain) was observed in a study of cytomegalovirus exposure and HLA in healthy donors. Study-wide findings and caveats: In a later analysis, several top co-occurrence clusters appeared linked to parvovirus B19, influenza, CMV and Epstein-Barr virus.

This clone occurred once. Antigen: not known. The CDR3 totals 15 residues. The germline V gene encodes CDR1 SGHTA and CDR2 FQGNSA. Trimming removed 1 base from V and 0 bases from J; junction bases left unmatched: 2. This PCR relied on a set of 60 Vbeta primers and 13 Jbeta primers. Profiling relied on immunoSEQ multiplex PCR, and the TCRdb table lists in-frame clones only, not all of them. In the table there are roughly 100,000 clones, roughly four fifths of which are singletons. Sequences were obtained from PBMCs. This sequence joins TRBV7-2 and TRBJ2-7; TRBD2 matches 8 bases. The clonotype originates from a male donor in good health and CMV-seropositive. CDR3 coding DNA: TGTGCCAGCAGCTTAGTGGCGGGGGGCTCCTACGAGCAGTACTTC. It translates to CASSLVAGGSYEQYF.